The 20 T cell receptor beta chains presented below share a single source sample, sequenced in a study of metastatic and nonmetastatic thyroid tumors. Patients were all untreated before their thyroid surgery. TCRdb called clones again from the PCR reads with MiXCR. The sample comprises 45,000 to 60,000 clones, approximately 15% of which are singletons, and about 2.7% rests with the top ten. Sequencing was performed on blood. Receptor source: a female donor with papillary thyroid cancer or a benign thyroid nodule (not recorded which). Some clones in this sample may be carry-over from other donors' samples.

There are many counts of this clone. The CDR3 reads CASHGEGRGYNEQFF. CDR3 DNA: TGTGCCAGCCATGGAGAGGGGCGAGGCTACAATGAGCAGTTCTTC. The chain has TRBV18 and TRBJ2-1; D may correspond to TRBD1 or TRBD2 (5 bases each). The CDR3 sequence is 15 residues long. V gave up 8 bases and J gave up 3 bases, with 17 bases separating them. Per germline, CDR1 KGHSH and CDR2 LQKENI.

As concerns this clone: One base away lies a much larger clone, so this may be a sequencing read error. This rearrangement joins TRBV14 to TRBJ1-1; D is undetermined. This CDR3 has 13 residues. CDR1 and CDR2 (germline): SGHDN, FVKESK. The V end was cut by 3 bases, the J end by 7 bases, with 12 bases between. For the CDR3, the DNA is TGTGCCAGCAGCCATAACTCTGGATTTGAAGCTTTCTTT. Its protein is CASSHNSGFEAFF.

A remark on this clone: This may stem from a read error, because a much larger clone lies one nucleotide away. In the same sample, other DNA sequences code for this CDR3. The chain carries TRBV29-1 and TRBJ2-5, with 10 bases fitting TRBD2. Germline V gene lookup returns CDR1 SQVTM and CDR2 ANQGSEA. The CDR3 is 12 amino acids. CDR3 bases: TGCAGCGCTTTAGCGGGAGGAGAGACACAGTACTTC. This gives the protein CSALAGGETQYF. Variable domain in full (rest from reference TRBV29-1 and TRBJ2-5): SAVISQKPSRDICQRGTSLTIQCQVDSQVTMMFWYRQQPGQSLTLIATANQGSEATYESGFVIDKFPISRPNLTFSTLTVSNMSPEDSSIYLCSALAGGETQYFGPGTRLLVL.

This clone was seen ten or more times. The V call is TRBV20-1, the J call TRBJ2-2; 7 bases line up with TRBD2. The CDR3 runs to 14 residues. Trimming took 6 bases from V and 1 from J; bases not matched to a gene: 5. Per the germline V gene, CDR1 is DFQATT and CDR2 is SNEGSKA (reference sequence). The DNA for the CDR3 is TGCAGTGCGGGGAGGGCCGTGAACACCGGGGAGCTGTTTTTT. Translated: CSAGRAVNTGELFF.

Of note for this clone: The conserved closing phenylalanine or tryptophan is absent in this CDR3, likely reflecting a read error. The limits of the CDR3 on the DNA are not certain, so only TCRdb's listed CDR3 is given. CDR3 loop: CASSMGTSGRA. The gene calls are TRBV19 and TRBJ2-6; the D segment call TRBD2 is taken from the table without a DNA check. The CDR3 extends over 11 residues, inclusive of both ends. Germline values: CDR1 LNHDA, CDR2 SQIVND (reference sequence).

This clone was seen repeatedly, ten times or more. The J gene is TRBJ2-1, the V gene TRBV6-2 or TRBV6-3, with 7 bases that match TRBD2. V lost 2 bases to trimming and J lost 4 bases; unmatched junction nucleotides: 5. Germline V gene lookup returns CDR1 MNHEY and CDR2 SVGEGT. This CDR3 comprises 15 residues. The DNA of the CDR3 is TGTGCCAGCAGTTACGGGGGGGAGGGTTACAATGAGCAGTTCTTC. Protein sequence: CASSYGGEGYNEQFF.

This clone was seen many times. The rearrangement uses TRBV4-1 and TRBJ2-3, with a tentative D call TRBD2 (6 bases). The CDR3 is made up of 16 amino acids. CDR1 and CDR2 (germline): MGHRA, YSYEKL. The germline V and J ends were trimmed by 0 bases and 3 bases, with 13 bases remaining between them. CDR3 DNA: TGCGCCAGCAGCCAAGATCCGGGAGTCCGTACAGATACGCAGTATTTT. Amino acid sequence: CASSQDPGVRTDTQYF.

This clone was observed at least ten times. The rearrangement uses TRBV6-1 and TRBJ1-5; D is unclear. This CDR3 contains 15 residues. Trimming removed 3 bases from V and 0 bases from J, with 9 bases in between. Per germline, CDR1 MNHNS and CDR2 SASEGT. The CDR3 loop is CASSEMGISNQPQHF. The CDR3 DNA reads as TGTGCCAGCAGTGAGATGGGTATTAGCAATCAGCCCCAGCATTTT.

This clone showed up many times. The rearrangement uses TRBV30 and TRBJ1-1; tentatively, D is TRBD1 (5 bases). Trimming removed 3 bases from V and 5 bases from J, with 16 bases in between. Germline lookup yields CDR1 GTSNPN and CDR2 SVGIG (reference sequence). This CDR3 contains 14 residues. Written as DNA, the CDR3 is TGTGCCTGGAGCCCTTTGAAGGGACGGACTGAAGCTTTCTTT. As protein: CAWSPLKGRTEAFF.

This clone has a count of ten or more. The V call is TRBV27, the J call TRBJ1-2; tentatively, D is TRBD1 (6 bases). Per germline, CDR1 MNHEY and CDR2 SMNVEV (reference sequence). The CDR3 extends over 15 amino acids. V lost 6 bases, J lost 5 bases, and 19 bases lay in between. The CDR3: CASSPLPGQSYGYTF. DNA of the CDR3: TGTGCCAGCAGCCCACTCCCCGGACAGTCATATGGCTACACCTTC.

The chain joins TRBV18 to TRBJ1-1; D unresolved. The CDR3 loop spans 16 amino acids. The V gene's germline CDR1 is KGHSH and CDR2 LQKENI. Trimming pared 2 bases from V and 0 bases from J, leaving 13 bases between. The CDR3 region has the DNA TGTGCCAGCTCACCAGGTACAGATGGGATGAACACTGAAGCTTTCTTT. Translation: CASSPGTDGMNTEAFF.

This clone was found many times. The V and J genes are TRBV6-4 and TRBJ2-2; 7 nucleotides agree with TRBD2. This CDR3 is 15 amino acids long. V shed 0 bases and J 6 bases; nucleotides not matched to a gene: 4. Germline CDR1 reads MRHNA; CDR2 reads SNTAGT. The CDR3, as DNA: TGTGCCAGCAGTGACTCGGCTAGCGGTTCCGGGGAGCTGTTTTTT. Its protein product is CASSDSASGSGELFF.

This clone was recorded a few times. The chain joins TRBV6-1 to TRBJ1-2; TRBD1 matches 7 bases. The V segment lost 5 bases and the J segment 5 bases; nucleotides outside the gene matches: 11. The CDR3 is 15 amino acids. Germline CDR1 and CDR2: MNHNS and SASEGT. The chain's CDR3 is CASSQKTGIKYGYTF. As DNA, the CDR3 is TGTGCCAGCAGTCAGAAGACAGGGATAAAATATGGCTACACCTTC.

There are many counts of this clone. With a much larger clone just one base away, this may be a read error. This chain connects TRBV2 to TRBJ2-7; 10 positions match TRBD1. The CDR3 has 14 residues. CDR1 is SNHLY, CDR2 FYNNEI, per germline. Germline trimming cut 6 bases from V and 5 bases from J; bases unmatched to any gene: 7. The CDR3 region has the DNA TGTGCCAGCAGATGGACAGGGGGTGCTGACGAGCAGTACTTC. Residues: CASRWTGGADEQYF.

The genes are TRBV4-2 and TRBJ2-7; a possible D gene is TRBD2 (7 bases). Trimming removed 11 bases at V and 4 bases at J, with 30 bases between. This CDR3 region has 17 residues. Germline values: CDR1 LGHNA, CDR2 YNFKEQ. The CDR3 bases are TGTGCCTCAGGGGCATGGTCATGGCTAGCGGTAATATACGAGCAGTACTTC. Protein product: CASGAWSWLAVIYEQYF.

About this clone: At one of its ends the junction is not consistent with the germline gene, which may arise from a read error. This chain links TRBV7-3 with TRBJ2-3, with unresolved D. Germline lookup yields CDR1 SGHTA and CDR2 FQGTGA. CDR3 length equals 12 residues. In DNA form, the CDR3 reads TGTGTCAGCAGCCCGAACACAGATACGCAGTATTTT. It is translated as CVSSPNTDTQYF.

The J gene is TRBJ2-3, the V gene TRBV11-1; 7 bases map to TRBD2. The CDR3 sequence is 17 residues long. Germline values: CDR1 SGHAT, CDR2 FQDESV (reference sequence). V lost 1 base and J lost 1; bases outside the gene matches: 8. The CDR3 reads CASSLGAAGARTDTQYF. In DNA, the CDR3 is TGTGCCAGCAGCTTAGGAGCGGCGGGAGCCCGCACAGATACGCAGTATTTT.

In its sample, this clone was seen many times. V gene TRBV5-5 combines with J gene TRBJ1-2; tentative D call: TRBD1 (5 bases). The CDR3 consists of 15 residues. Trimming cost V 4 bases and J 0 bases, with 13 bases left between them. Germline V gene sequence: CDR1 SGHKS, CDR2 YYEKEE (reference sequence). The CDR3 sequence is CASSVYDRSNYGYTF. In nucleotides, the CDR3 is TGTGCCAGCAGCGTTTATGACAGATCTAACTATGGCTACACCTTC.

This clone was seen ten or more times. The chain employs TRBV19 and TRBJ1-1, with D perhaps matching TRBD1 (6 bases). With 5 bases removed from V and 11 bases from J, the gap between germline ends came to 15 bases. The CDR3 is made up of 12 amino acids. Germline-derived CDR1 and CDR2 are LNHDA and SQIVND (reference sequence). The CDR3 DNA reads as TGTGCCAGTAGTGCCGACAGGAGGGAGGCTTTCTTT. This codes for CASSADRREAFF.

This clone was counted at least ten times. The V call is TRBV28, the J call TRBJ2-3, with 8 bases aligning to TRBD2. Germline assignment: CDR1 MDHEN and CDR2 SYDVKM. J lost 6 bases, V lost 1 base, and 6 bases had no gene match. The CDR3 is 15 residues long. CDR3 sequence reads: CASSLSGGPWDTQYF. The CDR3, as DNA: TGTGCCAGCAGTTTATCGGGAGGGCCATGGGATACGCAGTATTTT. Based on the CDR3 plus reference TRBV28 and TRBJ2-3, the full variable domain is DVKVTQSSRYLVKRTGEKVFLECVQDMDHENMFWYRQDPGLGLRLIYFSYDVKMKEKGDIPEGYSVSREKKERFSLILESASTNQTSMYLCASSLSGGPWDTQYFGPGTRLTVL.